The 23 T cell receptor beta chains below come from one sample, sequenced in a study of blood T cell repertoires in COVID-19. Here immunoSEQ multiplex PCR was the method, and the copy in TCRdb shows in-frame clones only, minus some. The repertoire has approximately 280,000 clones, 85% of them found once; the top ten carry under 3%. Sequenced sample: PBMCs or T cells enriched from blood (not recorded which). The source is a woman aged 50 to 60 who had recovered from COVID-19.

The chain joins TRBV19 to TRBJ2-1; the match to TRBD2 covers 9 bases. The CDR3 totals 14 residues. Germline V CDR1 and CDR2: LNHDA, SQIVND (reference sequence). The CDR3 sequence is CASAGLAPYNEQFF. The CDR3 nucleotides read TGTGCGTCGGCGGGACTAGCTCCCTACAATGAGCAGTTCTTC.

This chain links TRBV5-6 with TRBJ1-1, with TRBD1 as a possible D gene (6 bases). V was clipped by 6 bases and J by 7 bases, with 16 bases between them. The V gene's germline CDR1 is SGHDT and CDR2 YYEEEE. This CDR3 comprises 13 residues. CDR3 sequence: CASKGQGLGEAFF. The CDR3 DNA follows: TGTGCCAGCAAAGGCCAGGGGCTTGGTGAAGCTTTCTTT.

V is TRBV6-5 and J is TRBJ1-2, with D tentatively TRBD1 (5 bases). This CDR3 contains 14 residues. V lost 7 bases to trimming and J lost 4 bases, with 16 bases between them. Per germline, CDR1 MNHEY and CDR2 SVGAGI. This chain's CDR3 is CASTQGGSIYGYTF. CDR3 in DNA: TGTGCCAGCACCCAGGGAGGGTCTATCTATGGCTACACCTTC.

Written as DNA, the CDR3 is TGTGCCAGCAGCCCGGGACAGTTCAACACTGAAGCTTTCTTT. Amino acids: CASSPGQFNTEAFF. The chain carries TRBV13 and TRBJ1-1, with 7 bases lining up with TRBD1. The trim removed 5 bases at V and 2 bases at J, leaving 5 bases unmatched. The length of the CDR3 is 14 residues. Germline V lookup: CDR1 PRHDT, CDR2 FYEKMQ (reference sequence).

The genes are TRBV2 and TRBJ1-6; 8 nucleotides match TRBD1. CDR1 and CDR2 from the germline V gene are SNHLY and FYNNEI. CDR3 length equals 15 residues. J lost 10 bases, V lost 3 bases, and 8 bases had no gene match. The CDR3, as DNA: TGTGCCAGCAGTGATAATCAGGGGGCAGGATCACCCCTCCACTTT. It encodes CASSDNQGAGSPLHF.

V usage is TRBV3-1 (or the pseudogene TRBV3-2) and J usage is TRBJ1-4; 7 bases align to TRBD1. V lost 3 bases, J lost 8 bases, and 6 bases stayed unmatched. In germline, CDR1 is LGHDT, CDR2 YNNKEL (reference sequence). The CDR3 sequence is 14 residues long. In nucleotides, the CDR3 is TGTGCCAGCAGCCATCCGAGGGGGCAAGAAAAACTGTTTTTT. This translates into CASSHPRGQEKLFF.

The CDR3 is CASSRSRMAGTGGYNEQFF. In DNA, the CDR3 is TGTGCCAGCAGCAGGAGCCGGATGGCCGGGACAGGGGGTTACAATGAGCAGTTCTTC. The chain is built from TRBV7-8 and TRBJ2-1; TRBD1 agrees at 11 bases. CDR3 length: 19 amino acids. CDR1 SGHVS and CDR2 FQNEAQ come from the germline V gene. J lost 4 bases, V lost 5 bases, and 16 bases had no gene match.

This chain links TRBV28 with TRBJ1-3, with 7 bases fitting TRBD1. V lost 7 bases to trimming and J lost 4 bases; unmatched junction nucleotides: 13. This CDR3 is built from 16 residues. Germline V gives CDR1 MDHEN, CDR2 SYDVKM. Written as DNA, the CDR3 is TGTGCCAGCATAGGGGGCCCCGGGGCTACAGGAAACACCATATATTTT. It codes for CASIGGPGATGNTIYF.

The chain recombines TRBV29-1 with TRBJ1-2, with TRBD1 identical over 8 bases. There are 13 residues in the CDR3. J was trimmed by 8 bases and V by 6 bases; bases with no gene match: 11. The V gene's germline CDR1 is SQVTM and CDR2 ANQGSEA. CDR3 residues: CSVWDRPNGGYTF. For the CDR3, the DNA is TGCAGCGTCTGGGACAGGCCTAACGGGGGCTACACCTTC.

The chain employs TRBV9 and TRBJ1-2; tentative D call: TRBD1 (6 bases). Per the germline V gene, CDR1 is SGDLS and CDR2 is YYNGEE. This CDR3 has 18 amino acids. V dropped 4 bases and J dropped 0 bases, with 22 bases sitting between them. CDR3 loop: CASSTNPRQVLTNYGYTF. The CDR3 bases are TGTGCCAGCAGCACCAATCCCCGACAGGTTTTAACTAACTATGGCTACACCTTC.

A single count supports this clone. The chain links TRBV6-4 to TRBJ2-3, with a weak D call TRBD1 (6 bases). Between the trimmed V and J ends, which lost 5 bases and 6 bases, there was a span of 9 bases. CDR3 length: 12 amino acids. CDR1 MRHNA and CDR2 SNTAGT come from the germline V gene. This CDR3 is CASSPTGDTQYF. As DNA, the CDR3 is TGTGCCAGCAGTCCAACAGGGGATACGCAGTATTTT.

This chain uses TRBV9 with TRBJ2-2; a weak D match, TRBD2 (5 bases). With 0 bases removed from V and 5 bases from J, the gap between germline ends came to 11 bases. CDR1 and CDR2 from the germline V gene are SGDLS and YYNGEE. The CDR3 extends over 15 amino acids. The CDR3 nucleotides are TGTGCCAGCAGCGTAGACTTGGGGAGTACCGGGGAGCTGTTTTTT. As protein: CASSVDLGSTGELFF.

The chain uses TRBV6-5 and TRBJ1-3; maybe TRBD1 (6 bases). Germline loops: CDR1 MNHEY, CDR2 SVGAGI. The CDR3 runs 14 residues. The V and J ends lost 7 bases and 1 base respectively, with 11 bases between them. CDR3: CASIEGGSGNTIYF. CDR3 DNA: TGTGCCAGCATAGAAGGGGGATCTGGAAACACCATATATTTT.

Written as DNA, the CDR3 is TGTGCCAGCAGCTTTTCGGTTCTGGAGGTTACGCAGTATTTT. Amino acids: CASSFSVLEVTQYF. The rearrangement joins TRBV5-5 to TRBJ2-3, with a possible D match to TRBD2 (5 bases). Germline CDR1 and CDR2: SGHKS and YYEKEE (reference sequence). This CDR3 spans 14 amino acids. V was clipped by 2 bases and J by 8 bases, with 15 bases between them.

This rearrangement joins TRBV19 to TRBJ2-6, with D possibly being TRBD1 (6 bases). The ends were cut back, 7 bases at V and 4 bases at J, with 17 bases in the middle. The V gene's germline CDR1 is LNHDA and CDR2 SQIVND (reference sequence). The CDR3 loop spans 16 amino acids. The CDR3 spells CASTSRGTRGANVLTF. For the CDR3, the DNA is TGTGCCAGTACTTCCAGGGGTACTAGAGGGGCCAACGTCCTGACTTTC.

This chain joins TRBV6-1 and TRBJ1-3; no reliable D call. This CDR3 is 14 amino acids long. Germline V CDR1 and CDR2: MNHNS, SASEGT. V was clipped by 2 bases and J by 0 bases, with 5 bases between them. DNA of the CDR3: TGTGCCAGCAGTGAAACGGTCTCTGGAAACACCATATATTTT. Translating it yields CASSETVSGNTIYF.

This rearrangement joins TRBV13 to TRBJ2-1, with D tentatively TRBD1 (5 bases). This CDR3 is 13 amino acids long. Trimming cost V 1 base and J 7 bases, with 8 bases left between them. Per germline, CDR1 PRHDT and CDR2 FYEKMQ (reference sequence). The CDR3 DNA follows: TGTGCCAGCAGCTTAGACAGGCGTAATGAGCAGTTCTTC. This codes for CASSLDRRNEQFF.

The CDR3 protein is CASSLRESSYNEQFF. The CDR3 bases are TGTGCCAGCAGCTTGAGGGAGAGCTCCTACAATGAGCAGTTCTTC. This chain joins TRBV11-3 and TRBJ2-1; D possibly corresponds to TRBD2 (5 bases). CDR1 is SGHNT and CDR2 is YENEEA in the germline V gene. Trimming stripped 3 bases from V and 0 bases from J, with 9 bases between. This CDR3 has 15 amino acids.

The chain uses TRBV5-1 and TRBJ2-5; D ambiguous. The CDR3 has 12 residues. Germline V gene data show CDR1 as SGHRS and CDR2 as YFSETQ. With 2 bases removed from V and 4 bases from J, the gap between germline ends came to 6 bases. The CDR3 DNA follows: TGCGCCAGCAGCTTTTCATTAGAGACCCAGTACTTC. Translating it yields CASSFSLETQYF.

The DNA for the CDR3 is TGTGCCAGCTCCGTGGGACAGGGCTATAATTCACCCCTCCACTTT. Translation gives CASSVGQGYNSPLHF. The chain employs TRBV18 and TRBJ1-6; 9 nucleotides line up with TRBD1. The CDR3 length is 15 residues. The ends lost 6 bases at V and 3 bases at J; junction bases unmatched: 3. Germline V gene sequence: CDR1 KGHSH, CDR2 LQKENI.

The chain recombines TRBV12-3 or TRBV12-4 with TRBJ1-1, with D possibly being TRBD1 (5 bases). The CDR3 has 13 amino acids. V lost 3 bases, J lost 4 bases, and 9 bases lay in between. The DNA for the CDR3 is TGTGCCAGCAGTTTCGGGGGTGGCACTGAAGCTTTCTTT. This codes for CASSFGGGTEAFF.

V gene TRBV4-1 combines with J gene TRBJ2-4; 7 positions agree with TRBD1. V trimming: 0 bases; J trimming: 9 bases; junction bases outside the gene matches: 14. In germline, CDR1 is MGHRA, CDR2 YSYEKL. CDR3 length: 17 residues. Written as DNA, the CDR3 is TGCGCCAGCAGCCAAGATTTGTTGGCAGGGGGTTTTAGCATTCAGTACTTC. Translating gives CASSQDLLAGGFSIQYF.

This clone was detected only once. The rearrangement links TRBV9 to TRBJ2-7, with TRBD2 matching over 8 bases. V shed 3 bases, J shed 6 bases, and the junction held 11 bases outside the gene matches. The germline V gene has CDR1 SGDLS and CDR2 YYNGEE. The CDR3 is 15 residues long. The CDR3 nucleotides read TGTGCCAGCAGCGCCCTCGACCGGGGGGGGGTCGAGCAGTACTTC. It is translated as CASSALDRGGVEQYF.